This is a list of T cell receptor beta chains from one sample in a study of shared T cell receptors in the human thymus. The method was immunoSEQ multiplex PCR; TCRdb's version includes in-frame clones alone and lacks a portion of them. The repertoire holds hundreds of thousands of clones, with 75% to 80% as singletons. These same records also appear under a second study, on human thymus T cells.

What was sequenced was thymocytes. All receptors come from a boy less than two years old with a congenital heart defect. Each CDR3 is given with its conserved first and last residue. The order of the fields is V gene, clone size, J gene, D gene, CDR3 protein, CDR3 DNA. D genes are given only for firm matches. Clone size is shown for a subset of rows, as once, few, many or a class of expanded clone.

V: TRBV5-4
size: NA
J: TRBJ2-3
D: TRBD2
CDR3: CASRHLAGGPLPRADTQYF
DNA: TGTGCCAGCAGACATCTAGCGGGAGGGCCGCTCCCCCGGGCAGATACGCAGTATTTT

V: TRBV4-2
size: NA
J: TRBJ2-7
D: TRBD2
CDR3: CASSQGGSGRPLYEQYF
DNA: TGTGCCAGCAGCCAAGGCGGTAGCGGGAGACCCCTCTACGAGCAGTACTTC

V: TRBV2
size: NA
J: TRBJ2-3
D: NA
CDR3: CASSRRTGGAGTATDTQYF
DNA: TGTGCCAGCAGTCGAAGGACAGGTGGCGCGGGGACAGCCACAGATACGCAGTATTTT

V: TRBV19
size: few
J: TRBJ2-7
D: NA
CDR3: CASNPDSGSYEQYF
DNA: TGTGCCAGTAATCCCGACAGTGGTTCCTACGAGCAGTACTTC

V: TRBV4-3
size: NA
J: TRBJ1-2
D: TRBD1
CDR3: CASSQDRRRTGIGYGYTF
DNA: TGCGCCAGCAGCCAAGATCGAAGGAGGACAGGGATAGGGTATGGCTACACCTTC

V: TRBV19
size: NA
J: TRBJ2-5
D: NA
CDR3: CASSPRGWSQYF
DNA: TGTGCCAGTAGTCCGAGGGGGTGGAGCCAGTACTTC

V: TRBV28
size: NA
J: TRBJ2-7
D: TRBD1
CDR3: CASSPATGTVYYEQYF
DNA: TGTGCCAGCAGTCCCGCGACCGGGACAGTATACTACGAGCAGTACTTC

V: TRBV5-6
size: NA
J: TRBJ1-2
D: NA
CDR3: CASSLLTQGKNGYTF
DNA: TGTGCCAGCAGCTTGTTAACCCAGGGTAAGAATGGCTACACCTTC

V: TRBV25-1
size: few
J: TRBJ1-1
D: NA
CDR3: CASSEFDGVSNTEAFF
DNA: TGTGCCAGCAGTGAATTCGACGGGGTCTCGAACACTGAAGCTTTCTTT

V: TRBV6-5
size: NA
J: TRBJ2-1
D: TRBD1
CDR3: CASSFDRDPYNEQFF
DNA: TGTGCCAGCAGTTTTGACAGGGACCCCTACAATGAGCAGTTCTTC

V: TRBV12-5
size: NA
J: TRBJ2-3
D: NA
CDR3: CASAPGLTDTQYF
DNA: TGTGCTAGTGCCCCAGGGTTGACAGATACGCAGTATTTT

V: TRBV27
size: once
J: TRBJ2-7
D: TRBD1
CDR3: CASRAFMRDRNLTEQYF
DNA: TGTGCCAGCAGGGCTTTTATGAGGGACAGGAATCTGACCGAGCAGTACTTC

V: TRBV4-1
size: NA
J: TRBJ2-3
D: NA
CDR3: CASSLPGRDTQYF
DNA: TGCGCCAGCAGCCTCCCTGGGCGAGATACGCAGTATTTT

V: TRBV5-1
size: few
J: TRBJ2-1
D: TRBD2
CDR3: CASSLDPIAGLYNEQFF
DNA: TGCGCCAGCAGCTTGGATCCCATAGCGGGGCTATACAATGAGCAGTTCTTC

V: TRBV5-4
size: few
J: TRBJ2-7
D: NA
CDR3: CASSLEGSEYEQYF
DNA: TGTGCCAGCAGCTTGGAGGGTAGCGAATACGAGCAGTACTTC

V: TRBV5-6
size: NA
J: TRBJ2-1
D: TRBD2
CDR3: CASRLAGGPNYSYNEQFF
DNA: TGTGCCAGCAGACTAGCGGGAGGACCAAATTATTCCTACAATGAGCAGTTCTTC

V: TRBV9
size: NA
J: TRBJ2-7
D: NA
CDR3: CASSPQRGTTYEQYF
DNA: TGTGCCAGCAGCCCCCAAAGGGGCACTACCTACGAGCAGTACTTC

V: TRBV5-1
size: NA
J: TRBJ2-5
D: TRBD2
CDR3: CASSLVASGRRETQYF
DNA: TGCGCCAGCAGCTTGGTGGCTAGCGGGAGGCGAGAGACCCAGTACTTC

V: TRBV27
size: once
J: TRBJ1-5
D: TRBD1
CDR3: CASSFGQGSFQPQHF
DNA: TGTGCCAGCAGTTTCGGACAGGGGAGCTTTCAGCCCCAGCATTTT

V: TRBV2
size: NA
J: TRBJ1-2
D: NA
CDR3: CASSGSYGYTF
DNA: TGTGCCAGCAGTGGGAGCTATGGCTACACCTTC

V: TRBV15
size: NA
J: TRBJ2-1
D: TRBD2
CDR3: CATSSGGGPFGEQFF
DNA: TGTGCCACCAGCAGCGGGGGAGGGCCTTTTGGGGAGCAGTTCTTC

V: TRBV27
size: NA
J: TRBJ1-1
D: NA
CDR3: CASAGGNTEAFF
DNA: TGTGCCTCCGCCGGGGGGAACACTGAAGCTTTCTTT

V: TRBV28
size: NA
J: TRBJ1-1
D: NA
CDR3: CASSQAFGGARNTEAFF
DNA: TGTGCCAGCAGTCAGGCTTTCGGGGGGGCGCGAAACACTGAAGCTTTCTTT

V: TRBV7-3
size: NA
J: TRBJ2-3
D: TRBD2
CDR3: CASSSSAGVGDTQYF
DNA: TGTGCCAGCAGCTCCTCAGCGGGAGTAGGAGATACGCAGTATTTT

V: TRBV10-3
size: once
J: TRBJ2-7
D: TRBD2
CDR3: CASRLAGVCEQYF
DNA: TGTGCCTCCAGACTAGCGGGAGTCTGCGAGCAGTACTTC